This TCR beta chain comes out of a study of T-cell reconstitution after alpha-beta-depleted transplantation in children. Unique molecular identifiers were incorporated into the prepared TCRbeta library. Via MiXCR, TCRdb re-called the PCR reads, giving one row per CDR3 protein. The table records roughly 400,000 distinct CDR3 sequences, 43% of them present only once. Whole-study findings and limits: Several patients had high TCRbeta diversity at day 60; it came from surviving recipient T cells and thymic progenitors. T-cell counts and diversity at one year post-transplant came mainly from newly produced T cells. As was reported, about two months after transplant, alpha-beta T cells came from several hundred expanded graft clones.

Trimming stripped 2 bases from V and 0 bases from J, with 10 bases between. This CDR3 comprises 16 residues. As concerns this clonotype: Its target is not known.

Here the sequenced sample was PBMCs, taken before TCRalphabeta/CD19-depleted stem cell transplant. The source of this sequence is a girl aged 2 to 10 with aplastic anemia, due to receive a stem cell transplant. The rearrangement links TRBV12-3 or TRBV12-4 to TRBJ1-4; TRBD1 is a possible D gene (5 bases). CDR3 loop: CASSLSSGPTNEKLFF. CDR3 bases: TGTGCCAGCAGTTTAAGTTCGGGGCCAACTAATGAAAAACTGTTTTTT.